This T cell receptor beta chain was found in a study of early T cells in non-severe SARS-CoV-2 infection. On the study more broadly: Unsorted whole-blood RNA was sequenced in bulk, leaving chains unpaired. Whole-study results and caveats: Using VDJdb, the matching emphasized anti-spike CD8 responses while missing private and CD4 specificities.

The CDR3 totals 15 residues. Per germline, CDR1 KGHSH and CDR2 LQKENI. J gave up 3 bases and V 3 bases, and 2 bases lay outside the gene matches. In this sample, this clonotype turned up many times. Antigen unknown. cDNA molecules, individually, were tagged with unique molecular identifiers. Using its own MiXCR run on the 5' RACE reads, TCRdb lists one record per CDR3 protein. This table holds tens of thousands of distinct CDR3 sequences, 5.4% found once. The J gene is TRBJ2-1, the V gene TRBV18; TRBD1 aligns across 10 bases. Sequenced here: whole blood, sampled at baseline. The clonotype originates from an adult who was a healthcare worker with PCR-confirmed SARS-CoV-2 infection or an uninfected control (not recorded which). CDR3 in amino acids: CASSPDRGGYNEQFF. The CDR3 DNA reads TGTGCCAGCTCACCGGACAGGGGGGGCTACAATGAGCAGTTCTTC.